A selection of T cell receptor beta chains follows, all from one sample in a study of human T cells and chemical hapten exposure. TCRdb reanalysed the RACE reads using MiXCR and keeps one entry per CDR3 protein. Of about 77,000 distinct CDR3 sequences in the sample, about 14% were seen once. This specimen was whole blood, taken in connection with sensitization to the hapten diphenylcyclopropenone (DPC). Receptors originate from a woman aged 45-65 years with alopecia areata. Some clones in this sample may be carry-over from other donors' samples. The CDR3 runs from the conserved cysteine through the conserved F or W. D genes are given only for firm matches. Not all rows give a size; the values are once, few, many and, for expanded clones, a class.

v_call	j_call	clone_size	cdr3_length	d_call	cdr3_aa	cdr3_nt
TRBV28	TRBJ2-7	few	13	-	CASNPNGYYEQYF	TGTGCCAGCAACCCGAACGGCTACTACGAGCAGTACTTC
TRBV20-1	TRBJ1-1	few	11	-	CSAKRNTEAFF	TGCAGTGCTAAACGGAACACTGAAGCTTTCTTT
TRBV20-1	TRBJ2-3	many	15	-	CSARDLVEGKDTQYF	TGCAGTGCTAGAGATCTGGTAGAGGGAAAAGATACGCAGTATTTT
TRBV28	TRBJ2-3	few	12	-	CASGRRYETQYF	TGTGCCAGCGGGAGGCGGTATGAAACGCAGTATTTT
TRBV24-1	TRBJ1-5	-	18	TRBD1	CATSDQDRGWNSNQPQHF	TGTGCCACCAGTGATCAGGACAGGGGATGGAATAGCAATCAGCCCCAGCATTTT
TRBV19	TRBJ1-5	few	14	TRBD1	CASSQGERNQPQHF	TGTGCCAGTAGTCAGGGGGAGCGCAATCAGCCCCAGCATTTT
TRBV7-2	TRBJ2-1	-	16	-	CASSLAGTRSYNEQFF	TGTGCCAGCAGCTTAGCAGGGACCCGCTCCTACAATGAGCAGTTCTTC
TRBV7-9	TRBJ2-3	-	18	TRBD2	CASSLRPSGRAVSDTQYF	TGTGCCAGCAGCTTAAGGCCTAGCGGGAGGGCCGTCTCAGATACGCAGTATTTT
TRBV30	TRBJ1-5	few	13	-	CAWSGGRSQPQHF	TGTGCCTGGAGTGGGGGGCGCTCCCAGCCCCAGCATTTT
TRBV11-2	TRBJ2-1	-	14	-	CASSSDSVYNQQFF	TGTGCCAGCAGCTCGGACTCCGTTTACAATCAGCAGTTCTTC
TRBV6-5	TRBJ2-1	-	13	TRBD2	CASRAGVFNEQFF	TGTGCCAGCAGAGCGGGAGTTTTCAATGAGCAGTTCTTC
TRBV7-8	TRBJ1-5	-	16	TRBD1	CASSYPGQGAGQPQHF	TGTGCCAGCAGCTACCCGGGACAGGGGGCGGGACAGCCCCAGCATTTT
TRBV20-1	TRBJ2-3	few	15	TRBD2	CSAHRTSGRTDTQYF	TGCAGTGCTCACCGGACTAGCGGGAGAACAGATACGCAGTATTTT
TRBV14	TRBJ2-1	-	20	TRBD2	CASSQDNLASGRDNDNEQFF	TGTGCCAGCAGCCAAGATAATTTGGCTAGCGGGAGGGATAACGACAATGAGCAGTTCTTC
TRBV3-1	TRBJ1-1	few	14	-	CASSQVRGSTEAFF	TGTGCCAGCAGCCAAGTACGAGGGTCCACTGAAGCTTTCTTT
TRBV11-2	TRBJ2-3	few	15	TRBD2	CASSSASGYTDTQYF	TGTGCCAGCAGCTCGGCTAGCGGATACACAGATACGCAGTATTTT
TRBV20-1	TRBJ2-3	many	14	TRBD2	CSARVAGGVDTQYF	TGCAGTGCTAGAGTGGCGGGAGGGGTAGATACGCAGTATTTT
TRBV2	TRBJ1-1	-	13	-	CASTGLRNTEAFF	TGTGCCAGCACCGGACTGAGGAACACTGAAGCTTTCTTT
TRBV6-6	TRBJ1-1	-	17	-	CASSYSGGLVMNTEAFF	TGTGCCAGCAGTTACTCCGGGGGACTGGTCATGAACACTGAAGCTTTCTTT
TRBV6-2/TRBV6-3	TRBJ2-6	many	13	-	CASSEAGANVLTF	TGTGCCAGCAGCGAAGCCGGGGCCAACGTCCTGACTTTC
TRBV12-5	TRBJ2-2	few	13	-	CASAREDTGELFF	TGTGCTAGTGCCAGGGAGGACACCGGGGAGCTGTTTTTT
TRBV18	TRBJ1-1	-	14	-	CASSPVDTNTEAFF	TGTGCCAGCTCACCAGTCGACACAAACACTGAAGCTTTCTTT
TRBV7-9	TRBJ2-2	-	16	-	CASSSANYRDTGELFF	TGTGCCAGCAGCTCTGCGAACTACAGGGACACCGGGGAGCTGTTTTTT
TRBV3-1	TRBJ2-5	few	14	-	CASSQVGAGETQYF	TGTGCCAGCAGCCAAGTCGGGGCCGGAGAGACCCAGTACTTC
TRBV12-3/TRBV12-4	TRBJ1-5	-	13	-	CASSLAPYQPQHF	TGTGCCAGCAGCTTAGCGCCATATCAGCCCCAGCATTTT
TRBV5-1	TRBJ1-5	few	16	-	CASSPIRDISNQPQHF	TGCGCCAGCAGCCCCATCCGAGATATTAGCAATCAGCCCCAGCATTTT
TRBV7-6	TRBJ2-6	few	15	-	CASSSQPSGANVLTF	TGTGCCAGCAGCTCGCAACCTTCTGGGGCCAACGTCCTGACTTTC
TRBV5-1	TRBJ1-6	-	15	TRBD1	CASRNTGTGDSPLHF	TGCGCCAGCAGGAATACCGGGACAGGGGATTCACCCCTCCACTTT
TRBV28	TRBJ1-3	few	15	-	CASSPNRVAGNTIYF	TGTGCCAGCAGTCCGAACAGGGTCGCTGGAAACACCATATATTTT
TRBV20-1	TRBJ2-3	many	16	TRBD1	CSASNPTGGVTDTQYF	TGCAGTGCTAGCAACCCGACAGGGGGAGTAACAGATACGCAGTATTTT
TRBV6-2/TRBV6-3	TRBJ2-2	-	15	TRBD2	CASRPLAGETGELFF	TGTGCCAGCAGGCCCCTAGCGGGAGAAACCGGGGAGCTGTTTTTT
TRBV6-2/TRBV6-3	TRBJ2-5	few	14	TRBD2	CASRFAGGPETQYF	TGTGCCAGCAGGTTTGCGGGAGGGCCAGAGACCCAGTACTTC
TRBV5-8	TRBJ2-7	few	14	TRBD2	CASSLSSGNYEQYF	TGTGCCAGCAGCTTGTCTAGCGGGAACTACGAGCAGTACTTC
TRBV4-1	TRBJ1-4	few	12	-	CASSQQDEKLFF	TGCGCCAGCAGCCAACAAGATGAAAAACTGTTTTTT
TRBV20-1	TRBJ1-5	-	15	TRBD1	CSASWAGQVNQPQHF	TGCAGTGCTAGCTGGGCGGGACAGGTCAATCAGCCCCAGCATTTT
TRBV29-1	TRBJ2-2	few	12	-	CSVSTGPGELFF	TGCAGCGTATCAACAGGGCCCGGGGAGCTGTTTTTT
TRBV6-6	TRBJ1-2	many	14	TRBD1	CASSSAAGGDGYTF	TGTGCCAGCAGTTCCGCCGCAGGGGGCGATGGCTACACCTTC
TRBV28	TRBJ2-1	few	16	-	CASSLGLQLVYNEQFF	TGTGCCAGCAGTCTGGGTCTGCAATTGGTATACAATGAGCAGTTCTTC
TRBV13	TRBJ2-1	few	16	TRBD2	CASSPPRGRAANEQFF	TGTGCCAGCAGCCCCCCGCGTGGGAGGGCGGCCAATGAGCAGTTCTTC
TRBV20-1	TRBJ1-4	-	16	-	CSARAGSRDTEEKLFF	TGCAGTGCTAGAGCCGGAAGCCGGGACACAGAAGAAAAACTGTTTTTT
TRBV28	TRBJ2-3	few	16	TRBD2	CASSLYAGGFIDTQYF	TGTGCCAGCAGTTTATATGCGGGAGGGTTTATTGATACGCAGTATTTT
TRBV12-3/TRBV12-4	TRBJ2-3	few	15	TRBD2	CASSLRLARTDTQYF	TGTGCCAGCAGTTTAAGACTAGCTAGGACAGATACGCAGTATTTT
TRBV7-6	TRBJ2-2	few	12	-	CASRGETGELFF	TGTGCCAGCAGGGGAGAGACCGGGGAGCTGTTTTTT
TRBV7-2	TRBJ1-1	few	17	-	CASSHLYPGTMNTEAFF	TGTGCCAGCAGCCACCTCTACCCGGGCACCATGAACACTGAAGCTTTCTTT
TRBV29-1	TRBJ2-1	-	14	-	CSVGPVSSYNEQFF	TGCAGCGTGGGACCGGTTAGCTCCTACAATGAGCAGTTCTTC
TRBV27	TRBJ2-7	few	12	-	CATGDNSYEQYF	TGTGCCACCGGTGACAACTCCTACGAGCAGTACTTC
TRBV11-3	TRBJ2-1	-	13	-	CASSGTGLSEQFF	TGTGCCAGCAGCGGAACAGGGTTGAGTGAGCAGTTCTTC
TRBV29-1	TRBJ1-4	-	13	-	CSARVGPNEKLFF	TGCAGCGCCCGAGTTGGACCTAATGAAAAACTGTTTTTT
TRBV23-1	TRBJ2-7	-	16	TRBD1	CALLNGTVPPSYEQYF	TGCGCCCTCCTTAATGGGACAGTGCCGCCCTCCTACGAGCAGTACTTC
TRBV3-1	TRBJ2-5	few	14	-	CASSQDQGLETQYF	TGTGCCAGCAGCCAAGATCAGGGCTTGGAGACCCAGTACTTC
TRBV7-9	TRBJ1-5	-	15	-	CASSLDPGIDQPQHF	TGTGCCAGCAGCTTAGATCCGGGGATCGACCAGCCCCAGCATTTT
TRBV7-6	TRBJ2-3	-	14	-	CASSLGVMGDTQYF	TGTGCCAGCAGCTTAGGGGTCATGGGGGATACGCAGTATTTT
TRBV20-1	TRBJ2-5	-	19	-	CSARGRIGVAFSHQETQYF	TGCAGTGCTCGGGGTCGGATCGGAGTAGCCTTTTCACACCAAGAGACCCAGTACTTC
TRBV11-2	TRBJ2-2	-	15	-	CASSPFLANTGELFF	TGTGCCAGCAGCCCTTTTCTAGCTAACACCGGGGAGCTGTTTTTT